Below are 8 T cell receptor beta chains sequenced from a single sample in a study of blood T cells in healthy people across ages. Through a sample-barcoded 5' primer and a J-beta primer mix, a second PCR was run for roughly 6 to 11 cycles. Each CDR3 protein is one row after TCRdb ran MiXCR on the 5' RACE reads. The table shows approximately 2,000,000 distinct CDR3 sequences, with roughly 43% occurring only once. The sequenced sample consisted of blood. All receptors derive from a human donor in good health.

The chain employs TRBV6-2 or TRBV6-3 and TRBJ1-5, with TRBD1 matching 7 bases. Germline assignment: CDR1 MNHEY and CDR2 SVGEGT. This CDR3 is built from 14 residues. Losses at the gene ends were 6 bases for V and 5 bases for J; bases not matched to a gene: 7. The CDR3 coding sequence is TGTGCCAGCAGCCGCGACGGGACAGATCAGCCCCAGCATTTT. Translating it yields CASSRDGTDQPQHF.

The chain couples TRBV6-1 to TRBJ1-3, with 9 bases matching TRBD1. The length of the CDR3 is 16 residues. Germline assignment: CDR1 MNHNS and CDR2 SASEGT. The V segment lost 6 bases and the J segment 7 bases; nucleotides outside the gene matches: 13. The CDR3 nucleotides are TGTGCCAGCAGACTACTGGCCGGGACAGGGTTTAACACCATATATTTT. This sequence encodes CASRLLAGTGFNTIYF.

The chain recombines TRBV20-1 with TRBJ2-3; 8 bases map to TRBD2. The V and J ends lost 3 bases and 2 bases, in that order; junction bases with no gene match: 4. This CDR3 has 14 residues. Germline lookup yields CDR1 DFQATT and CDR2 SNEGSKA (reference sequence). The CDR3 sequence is CSASPTSATDTQYF. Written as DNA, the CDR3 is TGCAGTGCTAGCCCGACTAGCGCCACAGATACGCAGTATTTT.

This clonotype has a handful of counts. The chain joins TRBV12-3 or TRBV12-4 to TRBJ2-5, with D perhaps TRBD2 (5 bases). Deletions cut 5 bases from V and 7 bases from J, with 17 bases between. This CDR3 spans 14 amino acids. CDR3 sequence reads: CASSARSVSGTQYF. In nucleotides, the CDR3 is TGTGCCAGCAGTGCCCGTAGCGTGTCGGGGACCCAGTACTTC.

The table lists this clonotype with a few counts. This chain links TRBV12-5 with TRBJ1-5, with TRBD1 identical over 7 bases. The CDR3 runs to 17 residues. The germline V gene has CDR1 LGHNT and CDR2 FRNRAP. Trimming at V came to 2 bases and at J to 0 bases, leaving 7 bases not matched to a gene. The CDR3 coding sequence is TGTGCTAGTGGTTTGACTGGGACAGTCGATAGCAATCAGCCCCAGCATTTT. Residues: CASGLTGTVDSNQPQHF.

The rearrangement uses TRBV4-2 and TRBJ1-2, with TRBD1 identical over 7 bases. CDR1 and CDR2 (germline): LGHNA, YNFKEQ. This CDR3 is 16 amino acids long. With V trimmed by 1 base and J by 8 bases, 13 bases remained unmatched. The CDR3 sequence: CASSQGMDRDRGGYTF. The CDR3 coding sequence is TGTGCCAGCAGCCAAGGAATGGACCGGGACAGAGGAGGCTACACCTTC.

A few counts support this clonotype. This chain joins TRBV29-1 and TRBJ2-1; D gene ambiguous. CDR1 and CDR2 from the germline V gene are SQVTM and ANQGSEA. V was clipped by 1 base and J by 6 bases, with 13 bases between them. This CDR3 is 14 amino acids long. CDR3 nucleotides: TGCAGCGTTGAAGGGAAATTCCTACTCAATGAGCAGTTCTTC. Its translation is CSVEGKFLLNEQFF.

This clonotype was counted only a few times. This CDR3 is CASSMYPEQDTQYF. CDR3 DNA: TGTGCCAGTAGTATGTATCCTGAGCAGGATACGCAGTATTTT. V gene TRBV19 combines with J gene TRBJ2-3; D is ambiguous. The V gene's germline CDR1 is LNHDA and CDR2 SQIVND (reference sequence). The V end lost 3 bases, the J end lost 6 bases, and 13 bases lay between the germline ends. This CDR3 has 14 residues.